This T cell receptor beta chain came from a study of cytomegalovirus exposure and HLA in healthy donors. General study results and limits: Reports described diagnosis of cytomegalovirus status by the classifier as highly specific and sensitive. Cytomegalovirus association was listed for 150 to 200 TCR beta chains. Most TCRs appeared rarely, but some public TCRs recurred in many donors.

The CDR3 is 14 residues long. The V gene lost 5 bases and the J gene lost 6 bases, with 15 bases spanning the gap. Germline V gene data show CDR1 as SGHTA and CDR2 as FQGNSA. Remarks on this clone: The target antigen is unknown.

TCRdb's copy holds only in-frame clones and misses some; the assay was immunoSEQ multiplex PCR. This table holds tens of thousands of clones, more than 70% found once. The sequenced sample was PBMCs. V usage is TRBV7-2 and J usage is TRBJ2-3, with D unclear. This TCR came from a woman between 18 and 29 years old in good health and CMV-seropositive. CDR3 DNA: TGTGCCAGCAGCCGTCAGGCCGGCGACGATACGCAGTATTTT. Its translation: CASSRQAGDDTQYF.